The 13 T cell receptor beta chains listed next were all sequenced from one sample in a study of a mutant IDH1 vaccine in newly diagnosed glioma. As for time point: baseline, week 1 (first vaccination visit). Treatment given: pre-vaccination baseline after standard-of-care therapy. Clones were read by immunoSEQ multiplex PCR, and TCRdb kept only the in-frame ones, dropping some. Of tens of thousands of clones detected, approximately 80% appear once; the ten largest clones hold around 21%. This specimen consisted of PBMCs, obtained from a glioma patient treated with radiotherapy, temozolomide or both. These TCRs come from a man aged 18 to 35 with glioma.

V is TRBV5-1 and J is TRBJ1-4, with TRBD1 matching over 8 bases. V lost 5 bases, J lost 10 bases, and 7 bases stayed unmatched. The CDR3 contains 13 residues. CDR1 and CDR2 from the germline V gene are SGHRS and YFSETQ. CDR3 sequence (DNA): TGCGCCAGCAGGGACAGGGAATATGGAAAACTGTTTTTT. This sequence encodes CASRDREYGKLFF. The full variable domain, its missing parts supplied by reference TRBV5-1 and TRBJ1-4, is KAGVTQTPRYLIKTRGQQVTLSCSPISGHRSVSWYQQTPGQGLQFLFEYFSETQRNKGNFPGRFSGRQFSNSRSEMNVSTLELGDSALYLCASRDREYGKLFFGSGTQLSVL.

CDR3: CASSLTNAGGYTF. The CDR3 DNA sequence: TGCGCCAGCAGCTTGACAAATGCGGGTGGCTACACCTTC. The chain is built from TRBV5-1 and TRBJ1-2; D not resolved. The CDR3 has 13 amino acids. Germline V gene sequence: CDR1 SGHRS, CDR2 YFSETQ. V was pared by 1 base and J by 7 bases, with 11 bases between.

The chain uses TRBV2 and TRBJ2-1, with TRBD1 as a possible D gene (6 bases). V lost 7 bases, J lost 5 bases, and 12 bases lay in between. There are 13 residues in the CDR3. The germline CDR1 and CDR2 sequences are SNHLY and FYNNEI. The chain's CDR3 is CASKKDRNNEQFF. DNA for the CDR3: TGTGCCAGCAAGAAGGACAGAAACAATGAGCAGTTCTTC.

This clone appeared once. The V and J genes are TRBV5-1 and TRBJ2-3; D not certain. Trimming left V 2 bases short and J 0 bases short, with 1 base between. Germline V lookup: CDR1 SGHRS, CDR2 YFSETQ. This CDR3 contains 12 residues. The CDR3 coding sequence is TGCGCCAGCAGCTTCAGCACAGATACGCAGTATTTT. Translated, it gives CASSFSTDTQYF.

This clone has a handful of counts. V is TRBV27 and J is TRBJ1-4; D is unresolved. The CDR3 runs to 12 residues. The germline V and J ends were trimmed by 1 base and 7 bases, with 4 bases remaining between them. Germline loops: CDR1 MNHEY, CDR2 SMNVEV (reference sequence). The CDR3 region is CASSLLGEKLFF. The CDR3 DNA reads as TGTGCCAGCAGTTTATTGGGTGAAAAACTGTTTTTT. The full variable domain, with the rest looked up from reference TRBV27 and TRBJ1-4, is EAQVTQNPRYLITVTGKKLTVTCSQNMNHEYMSWYRQDPGLGLRQIYYSMNVEVTDKGDVPEGYKVSRKEKRNFPLILESPSPNQTSLYFCASSLLGEKLFFGSGTQLSVL.

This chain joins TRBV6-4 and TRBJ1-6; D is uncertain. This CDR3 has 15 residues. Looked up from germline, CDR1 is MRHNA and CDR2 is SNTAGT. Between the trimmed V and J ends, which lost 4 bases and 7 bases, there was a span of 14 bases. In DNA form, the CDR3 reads TGTGCCAGCAGTGCCCTCTGGGGAGCCAATTCACCCCTCCACTTT. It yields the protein CASSALWGANSPLHF.

The CDR3 sequence: CARSLDRGKGYYGYTF. The CDR3 DNA reads TGTGCCAGAAGCTTGGACAGGGGCAAGGGCTACTATGGCTACACCTTC. The J gene is TRBJ1-2, the V gene TRBV5-3; 7 nucleotides line up with TRBD1. TRBV5-3 is an open reading frame, and its role is uncertain. The junction had 8 bases not matched to a gene; V was cut back by 0 bases and J by 3 bases. CDR3 length equals 16 residues.

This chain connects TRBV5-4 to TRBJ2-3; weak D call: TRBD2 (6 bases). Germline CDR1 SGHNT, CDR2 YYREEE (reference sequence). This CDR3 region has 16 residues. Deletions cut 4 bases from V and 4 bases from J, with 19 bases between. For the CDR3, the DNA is TGTGCCAGCAGCGAGGACTCAACGGGAGTTCCAGATACGCAGTATTTT. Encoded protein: CASSEDSTGVPDTQYF.

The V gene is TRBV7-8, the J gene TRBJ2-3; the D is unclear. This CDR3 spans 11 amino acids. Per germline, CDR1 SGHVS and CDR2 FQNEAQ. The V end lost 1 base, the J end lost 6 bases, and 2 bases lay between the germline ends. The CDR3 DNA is TGTGCCAGCAGCTTAGATGATACGCAGTATTTT. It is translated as CASSLDDTQYF.

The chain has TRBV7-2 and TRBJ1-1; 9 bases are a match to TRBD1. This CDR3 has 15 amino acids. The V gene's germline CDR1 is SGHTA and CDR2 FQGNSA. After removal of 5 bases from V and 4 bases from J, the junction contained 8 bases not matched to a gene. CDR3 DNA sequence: TGTGCCAGCAGCCTTGGAGGGACAGGGCTCACTGAAGCTTTCTTT. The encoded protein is CASSLGGTGLTEAFF.

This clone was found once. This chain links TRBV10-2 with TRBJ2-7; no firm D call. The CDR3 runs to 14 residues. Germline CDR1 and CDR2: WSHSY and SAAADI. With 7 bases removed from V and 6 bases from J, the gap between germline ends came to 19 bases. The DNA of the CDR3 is TGCGCCAGCATCTCCACGGTGGGGTTCGGCGAGCAGTACTTC. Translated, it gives CASISTVGFGEQYF.

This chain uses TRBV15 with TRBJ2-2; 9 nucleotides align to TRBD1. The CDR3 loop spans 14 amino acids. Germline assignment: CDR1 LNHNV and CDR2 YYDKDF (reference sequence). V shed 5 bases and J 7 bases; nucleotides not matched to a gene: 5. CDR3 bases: TGTGCCACCAGCTACAGGGGGCGCGGCGGGGAGCTGTTTTTT. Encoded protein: CATSYRGRGGELFF.

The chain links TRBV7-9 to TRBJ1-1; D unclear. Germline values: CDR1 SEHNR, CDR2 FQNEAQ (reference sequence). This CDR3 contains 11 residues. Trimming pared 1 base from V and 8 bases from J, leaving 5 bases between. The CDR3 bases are TGTGCCAGCAGCTTAGATAAGGAAGCTTTCTTT. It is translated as CASSLDKEAFF.